The rows below give T cell receptor beta chains drawn from one sample of a study of T cell responses to AZD1222 COVID-19 vaccine. Profiling relied on immunoSEQ multiplex PCR, and the TCRdb table lists in-frame clones only, not all of them. The sample has over 120,000 clones, approximately 93% seen once. Sequenced material: peripheral blood, taken after recovery from COVID-19. These TCRs come from an adult who had recovered from COVID-19. CDR3s include the opening cysteine and the closing phenylalanine or tryptophan. D genes are given only for firm matches.

V	D	J	CDR3
TRBV4-1	.	TRBJ1-1	CASSQGAGWNTEAFF
TRBV30	.	TRBJ2-3	CAWSRDFSTDTQYF
TRBV9	.	TRBJ2-6	CASSASTGISSGANVLTF
TRBV19	.	TRBJ2-4	CASRSHDKNIQYF
TRBV7-9	.	TRBJ2-3	CASSLRGLSTDTQYF
TRBV5-1	.	TRBJ2-3	CASSASGAVSTDTQYF
TRBV6-5	TRBD1	TRBJ1-2	CASSWDRGQGYTF
TRBV7-3	.	TRBJ1-5	CASSLDGGSNQPQHF
TRBV4-1	.	TRBJ2-3	CASSQEPLGRADTQYF
TRBV29-1	.	TRBJ1-1	CSVGKQGSSSTEAFF
TRBV5-4	TRBD1	TRBJ1-2	CASSFTGGSGGYTF
TRBV7-2	.	TRBJ1-2	CASSPSPGLHYGYTF
TRBV2	.	TRBJ2-7	CASSDRPLGDAKSSYEQYF
TRBV28	TRBD1	TRBJ1-5	CASSLIQGDQHF
TRBV19	.	TRBJ2-5	CASGGFEPGTQYF
TRBV29-1	.	TRBJ2-3	CSVAGRGGQSTDTQYF